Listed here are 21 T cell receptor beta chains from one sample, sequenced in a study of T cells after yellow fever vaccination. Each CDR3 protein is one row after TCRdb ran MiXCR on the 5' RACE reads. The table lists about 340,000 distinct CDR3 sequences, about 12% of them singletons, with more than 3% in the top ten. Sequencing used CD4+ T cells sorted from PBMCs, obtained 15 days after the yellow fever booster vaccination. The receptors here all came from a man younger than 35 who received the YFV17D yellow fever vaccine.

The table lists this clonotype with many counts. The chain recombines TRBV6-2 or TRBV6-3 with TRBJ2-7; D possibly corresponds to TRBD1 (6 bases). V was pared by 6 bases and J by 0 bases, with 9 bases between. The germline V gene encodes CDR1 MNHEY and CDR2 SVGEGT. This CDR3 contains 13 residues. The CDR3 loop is CASSGQSSYEQYV. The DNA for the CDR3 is TGTGCCAGCAGCGGACAGAGCTCCTACGAGCAGTACGTC.

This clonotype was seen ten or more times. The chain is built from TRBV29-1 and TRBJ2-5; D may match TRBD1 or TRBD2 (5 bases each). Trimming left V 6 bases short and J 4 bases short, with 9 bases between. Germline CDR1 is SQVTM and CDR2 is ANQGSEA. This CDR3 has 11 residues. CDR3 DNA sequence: TGCAGCGTAGGGGACGGAGAGACCCAGTACTTC. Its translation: CSVGDGETQYF. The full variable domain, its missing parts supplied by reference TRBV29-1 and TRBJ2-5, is SAVISQKPSRDICQRGTSLTIQCQVDSQVTMMFWYRQQPGQSLTLIATANQGSEATYESGFVIDKFPISRPNLTFSTLTVSNMSPEDSSIYLCSVGDGETQYFGPGTRLLVL.

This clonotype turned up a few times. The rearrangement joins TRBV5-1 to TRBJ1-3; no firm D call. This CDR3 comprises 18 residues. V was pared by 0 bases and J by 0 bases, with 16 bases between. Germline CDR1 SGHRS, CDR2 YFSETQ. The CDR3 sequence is CASSLVGRLLGSGNTIYF. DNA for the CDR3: TGCGCCAGCAGCTTGGTCGGCAGGCTCCTCGGCTCTGGAAACACCATATATTTT.

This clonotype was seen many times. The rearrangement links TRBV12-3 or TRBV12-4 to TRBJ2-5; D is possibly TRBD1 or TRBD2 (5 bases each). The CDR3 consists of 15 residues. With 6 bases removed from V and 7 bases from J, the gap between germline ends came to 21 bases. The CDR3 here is CASRPPGTYPTTQYF. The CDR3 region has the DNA TGTGCCAGCAGGCCCCCGGGGACCTACCCCACGACCCAGTACTTC.

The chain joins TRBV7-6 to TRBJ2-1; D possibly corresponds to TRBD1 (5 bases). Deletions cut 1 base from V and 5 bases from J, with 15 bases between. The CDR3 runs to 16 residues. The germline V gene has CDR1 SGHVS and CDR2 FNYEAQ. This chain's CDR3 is CASSLDATVANNEQFF. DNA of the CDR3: TGTGCCAGCAGCTTAGATGCGACAGTGGCTAACAATGAGCAGTTCTTC.

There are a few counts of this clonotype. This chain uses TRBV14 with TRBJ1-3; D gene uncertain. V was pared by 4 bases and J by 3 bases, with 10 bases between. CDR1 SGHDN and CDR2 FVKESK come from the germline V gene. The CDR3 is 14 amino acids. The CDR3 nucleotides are TGTGCCAGCAGCCCCCGGCGGTTTGGAAACACCATATATTTT. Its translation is CASSPRRFGNTIYF.

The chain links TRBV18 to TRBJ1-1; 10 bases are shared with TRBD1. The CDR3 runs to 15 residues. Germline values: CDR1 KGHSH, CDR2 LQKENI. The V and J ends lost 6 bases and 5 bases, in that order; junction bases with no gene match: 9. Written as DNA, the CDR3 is TGTGCCAGCTCCCGGACAGGGGGAATGAGGACTGAAGCTTTCTTT. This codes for CASSRTGGMRTEAFF. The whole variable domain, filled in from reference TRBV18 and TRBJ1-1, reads NAGVMQNPRHLVRRRGQEARLRCSPMKGHSHVYWYRQLPEEGLKFMVYLQKENIIDESGMPKERFSAEFPKEGPSILRIQQVVRGDSAAYFCASSRTGGMRTEAFFGQGTRLTVV.

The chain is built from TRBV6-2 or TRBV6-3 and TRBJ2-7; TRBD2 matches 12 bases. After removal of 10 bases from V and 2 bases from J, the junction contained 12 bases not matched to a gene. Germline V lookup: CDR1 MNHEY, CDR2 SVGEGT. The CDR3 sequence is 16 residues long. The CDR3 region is CATLAGGPITPYEQYF. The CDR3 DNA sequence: TGTGCCACGCTAGCGGGGGGGCCGATTACTCCCTACGAGCAGTACTTC.

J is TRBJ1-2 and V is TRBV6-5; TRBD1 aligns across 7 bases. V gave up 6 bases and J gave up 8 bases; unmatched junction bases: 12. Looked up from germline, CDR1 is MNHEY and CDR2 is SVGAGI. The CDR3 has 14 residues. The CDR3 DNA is TGTGCCAGCAGCCCCAGGACAGGAGGTGGCGGCTACACCTTC. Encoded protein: CASSPRTGGGGYTF.

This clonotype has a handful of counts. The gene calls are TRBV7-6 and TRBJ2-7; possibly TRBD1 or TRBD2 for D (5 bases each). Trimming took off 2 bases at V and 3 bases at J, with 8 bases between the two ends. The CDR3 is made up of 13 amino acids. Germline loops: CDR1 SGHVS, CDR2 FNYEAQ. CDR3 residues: CASSLSGRYEQYF. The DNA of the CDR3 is TGTGCCAGCAGCTTATCGGGACGCTACGAGCAGTACTTC.

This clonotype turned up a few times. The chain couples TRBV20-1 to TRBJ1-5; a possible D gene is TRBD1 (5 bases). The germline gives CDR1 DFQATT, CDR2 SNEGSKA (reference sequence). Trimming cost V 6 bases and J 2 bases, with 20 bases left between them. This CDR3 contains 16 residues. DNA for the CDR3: TGCAGTGCCAATCGAGCAGGGCGCGATGGCAATCAGCCCCAGCATTTT. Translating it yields CSANRAGRDGNQPQHF.

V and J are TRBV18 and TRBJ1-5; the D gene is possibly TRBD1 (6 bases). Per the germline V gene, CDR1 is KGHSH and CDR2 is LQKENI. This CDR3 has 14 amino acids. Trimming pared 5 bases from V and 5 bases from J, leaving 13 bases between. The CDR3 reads CASSIGQGYQPQHF. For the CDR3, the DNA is TGTGCCAGCTCAATAGGCCAGGGGTATCAGCCCCAGCATTTT. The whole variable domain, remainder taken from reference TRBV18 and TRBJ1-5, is NAGVMQNPRHLVRRRGQEARLRCSPMKGHSHVYWYRQLPEEGLKFMVYLQKENIIDESGMPKERFSAEFPKEGPSILRIQQVVRGDSAAYFCASSIGQGYQPQHFGDGTRLSIL.

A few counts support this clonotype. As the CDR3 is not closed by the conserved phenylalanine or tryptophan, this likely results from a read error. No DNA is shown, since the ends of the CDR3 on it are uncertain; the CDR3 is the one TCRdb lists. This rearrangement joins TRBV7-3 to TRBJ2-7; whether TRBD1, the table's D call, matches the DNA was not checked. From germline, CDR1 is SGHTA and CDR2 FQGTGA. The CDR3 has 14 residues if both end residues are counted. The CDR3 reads CASSLTLCGGPRRN.

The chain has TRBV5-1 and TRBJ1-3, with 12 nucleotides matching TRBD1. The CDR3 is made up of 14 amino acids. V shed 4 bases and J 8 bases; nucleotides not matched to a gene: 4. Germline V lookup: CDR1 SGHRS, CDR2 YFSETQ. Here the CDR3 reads CASSTGQGADTIYF. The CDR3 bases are TGCGCCAGCAGCACGGGACAGGGGGCCGACACCATATATTTT.

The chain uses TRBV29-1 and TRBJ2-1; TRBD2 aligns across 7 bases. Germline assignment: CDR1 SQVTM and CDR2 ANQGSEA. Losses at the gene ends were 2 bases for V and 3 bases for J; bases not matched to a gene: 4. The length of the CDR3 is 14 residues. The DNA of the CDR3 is TGCAGCGTTGAAAGAGCGGGGCTCTACAATGAGCAGTTCTTC. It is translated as CSVERAGLYNEQFF.

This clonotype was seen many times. The CDR3: CASVRDAYNEQFF. As DNA, the CDR3 is TGTGCCAGCGTCAGGGACGCTTACAATGAGCAGTTCTTC. The V and J genes are TRBV2 and TRBJ2-1; D may be TRBD1 or TRBD2 (5 bases each). V lost 8 bases and J 4 bases, leaving 12 bases between the germline ends. The CDR3 is 13 residues long. Germline CDR1 and CDR2: SNHLY and FYNNEI.

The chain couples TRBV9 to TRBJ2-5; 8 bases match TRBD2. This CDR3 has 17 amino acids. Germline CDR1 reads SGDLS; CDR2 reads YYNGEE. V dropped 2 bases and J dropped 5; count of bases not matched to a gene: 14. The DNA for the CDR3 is TGTGCCAGCAGCGTCTCCAGCGGGGGTGAACCTCACGAGACCCAGTACTTC. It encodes CASSVSSGGEPHETQYF. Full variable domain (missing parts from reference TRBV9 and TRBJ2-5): DSGVTQTPKHLITATGQRVTLRCSPRSGDLSVYWYQQSLDQGLQFLIQYYNGEERAKGNILERFSAQQFPDLHSELNLSSLELGDSALYFCASSVSSGGEPHETQYFGPGTRLLVL.

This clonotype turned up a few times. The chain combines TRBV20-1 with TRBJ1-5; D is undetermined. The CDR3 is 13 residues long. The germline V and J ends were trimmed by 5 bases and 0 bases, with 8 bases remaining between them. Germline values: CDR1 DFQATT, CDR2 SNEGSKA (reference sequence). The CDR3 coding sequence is TGCAGTGCTCAGGTCTATAGCAATCAGCCCCAGCATTTT. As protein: CSAQVYSNQPQHF.

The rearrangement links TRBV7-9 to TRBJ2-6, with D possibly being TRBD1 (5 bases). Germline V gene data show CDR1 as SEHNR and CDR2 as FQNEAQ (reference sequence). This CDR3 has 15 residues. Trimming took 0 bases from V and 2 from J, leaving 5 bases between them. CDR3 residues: CASSLARAGANVLTF. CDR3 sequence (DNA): TGTGCCAGCAGCTTAGCCAGGGCTGGGGCCAACGTCCTGACTTTC.

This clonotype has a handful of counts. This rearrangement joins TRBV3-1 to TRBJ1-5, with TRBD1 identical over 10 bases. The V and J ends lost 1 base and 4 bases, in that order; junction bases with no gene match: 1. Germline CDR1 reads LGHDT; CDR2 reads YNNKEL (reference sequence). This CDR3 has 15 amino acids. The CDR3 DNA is TGTGCCAGCAGCCAAGGGGACAGGGGAAATCAGCCCCAGCATTTT. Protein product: CASSQGDRGNQPQHF.

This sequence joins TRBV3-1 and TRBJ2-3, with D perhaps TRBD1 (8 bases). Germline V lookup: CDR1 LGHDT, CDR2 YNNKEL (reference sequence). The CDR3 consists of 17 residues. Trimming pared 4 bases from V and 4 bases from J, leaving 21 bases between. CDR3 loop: CASSLYLGQGGSDTQYF. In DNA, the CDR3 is TGTGCCAGCAGCCTCTACCTAGGACAGGGAGGGTCAGATACGCAGTATTTT.